This T cell receptor (beta chain) appears in the sequencing data of a study of technical replicates of blood from several donors (TCRdb year 2017). In the case of this clone: This clone's antigen is unknown. Base qualities were left out, and no much larger clone turns up one base away.

Receptor amplification or capture employed the immunoSEQ multiplex PCR assay. The source is immuneACCESS, and TCRdb retained only in-frame sequences with V and J called. Part of the clones is not carried over; for the studies checked, unresolved V genes explain less than half of this, and the remainder is unexplained. Present in this sample are tens of thousands of clones, 95% to 98% of which were seen just once. The ten largest clones take up roughly 0.26% of the sample. V was cut back by 7 bases and J by 3 bases, leaving a gap of 13 bases between them. The germline V gene (reference sequence) provides CDR1 GTSNPN and CDR2 SVGIG. Spanning cysteine to phenylalanine, the CDR3 consists of 12 amino acids. The retained sequence is limited to the CDR3, 36 bases, with the frame set at the first base.

This receptor chain uses TRBV30 and TRBJ2-7; a tentative D call is TRBD2 (5 bases match). The clonotype comes from a human donor in good health. The material sequenced was T cells isolated from PBMCs. The sequenced DNA is TGTGCCTCCGAGGGAAACCTCTACGAGCAGTACTTC. Translated, this gives CASEGNLYEQYF.